This TCR beta chain was obtained from a study of regulatory T cells. Every patient with CD3G deficiency had evidence of autoimmunity. Primers: 52 TRBV forward and 13 TRBJ reverse. Profiling relied on immunoSEQ multiplex PCR, and the TCRdb table lists in-frame clones only, not all of them. The table shows over 20,000 clones, with under 95% occurring only once. About this clone: The antigen remains unidentified.

Points from the study as a whole: Regulatory T cells showed the strongest V-J pair restriction and V/J gene skewing among patient repertoires. Patient CD8+ T cells trended toward lower Shannon entropy than controls.

The sequence was collected from a child under 10 years old with CD3G deficiency. The sequenced material came from CD8+ T cells sorted from blood.

This chain's CDR3 is CASRAGGTEAFF. The CDR3 coding sequence is TGTGCCAGCCGAGCAGGGGGCACTGAAGCTTTCTTT. The rearrangement uses TRBV6-6 and TRBJ1-1; 7 bases match TRBD1. Germline CDR1 MNHNY, CDR2 SVGAGI (reference sequence). This CDR3 has 12 amino acids. J gave up 4 bases and V 8 bases, and 4 bases lay outside the gene matches.